This T cell receptor beta chain appears in the sequencing data of a study of CD8+CD57+ T cells in acquired aplastic anemia. Study overall: Sorting CD4+ and CD8+ cells gave DNA averaging approximately 3 ug. General study results and limits: Comparison of patients with controls identified 25 to 35 shared CD8+ CDR3 sequences. No significant difference in CD8+ Simpson's diversity was found between patients and controls.

This clonotype was recorded many times. The antigen is not known. V shed 2 bases and J shed 0 bases, with 10 bases lying between them. The germline gives CDR1 SGHVS, CDR2 FQNEAQ. This CDR3 comprises 15 residues. TCR beta VDJ and CDR3 profiling used genomic DNA as template. Via MiXCR, TCRdb re-called the reads, giving one row per CDR3 protein. This sample has approximately 220,000 distinct CDR3 sequences, with 45% to 50% found just once. All patients picked for sequencing had shown, by flow cytometry, an expansion of CD8+CD57+ cells. Severe acquired aplastic anemia was the diagnosis recorded for all patients.

The sequencing input was sorted CD4+, CD8+, or CD8+CD57+ T cells (not recorded which) from PBMCs. This chain links TRBV7-8 with TRBJ2-5, with D possibly TRBD1 on 6 matching bases. This receptor was obtained from a human donor with aplastic anemia. CDR3 bases: TGTGCCAGCAGCTTATTAAGGGGGTACCAAGAGACCCAGTACTTC. Amino acids: CASSLLRGYQETQYF.